This T cell receptor beta chain derives from a study of technical replicates of blood from several donors. TCRdb keeps only in-frame clones here, not all; method: immunoSEQ multiplex PCR. The repertoire holds under 70,000 clones, with roughly 92% as singletons. Sample: T cells isolated from PBMCs. The clonotype was recovered from a human donor in good health.

The CDR3 nucleotides read TGTGCCAGCAGCTCCCTACCGGGAGCCGGGGAGCTGTTTTTT. Translated, it gives CASSSLPGAGELFF. The V gene is TRBV7-2, the J gene TRBJ2-2, with D perhaps matching TRBD2 (6 bases). This CDR3 is 14 amino acids long. V was cut by 4 bases and J by 6 bases, with 12 bases left in between. The germline CDR1 and CDR2 sequences are SGHTA and FQGNSA. The full variable domain, completed using reference TRBV7-2 and TRBJ2-2, is GAGVSQSPSNKVTEKGKDVELRCDPISGHTALYWYRQSLGQGLEFLIYFQGNSAPDKSGLPSDRFSAERTGGSVSTLTIQRTQQEDSAVYLCASSSLPGAGELFFGEGSRLTVL.